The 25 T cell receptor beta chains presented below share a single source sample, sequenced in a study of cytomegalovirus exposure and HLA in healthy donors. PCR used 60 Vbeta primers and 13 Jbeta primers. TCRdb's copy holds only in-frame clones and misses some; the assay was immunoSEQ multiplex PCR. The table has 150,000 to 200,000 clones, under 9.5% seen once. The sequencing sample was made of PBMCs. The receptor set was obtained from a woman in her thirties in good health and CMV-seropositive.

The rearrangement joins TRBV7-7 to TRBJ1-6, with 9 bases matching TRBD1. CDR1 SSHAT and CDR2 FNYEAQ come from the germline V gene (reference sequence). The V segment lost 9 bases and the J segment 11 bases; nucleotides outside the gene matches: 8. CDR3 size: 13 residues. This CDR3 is CASKQGAVTPLHF. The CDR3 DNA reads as TGTGCCAGTAAACAGGGGGCTGTGACACCCCTCCACTTT.

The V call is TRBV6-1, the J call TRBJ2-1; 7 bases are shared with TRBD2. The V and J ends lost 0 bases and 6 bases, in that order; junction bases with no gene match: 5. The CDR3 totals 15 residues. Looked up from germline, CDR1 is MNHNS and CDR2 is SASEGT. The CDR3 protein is CASSEALTSFNEQFF. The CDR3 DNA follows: TGTGCCAGCAGTGAAGCCCTGACTAGCTTCAATGAGCAGTTCTTC.

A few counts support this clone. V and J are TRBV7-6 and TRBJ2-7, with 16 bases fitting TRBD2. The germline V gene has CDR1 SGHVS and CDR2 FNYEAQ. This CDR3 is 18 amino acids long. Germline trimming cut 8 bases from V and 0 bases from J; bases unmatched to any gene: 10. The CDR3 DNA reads TGTGCCAGCTCCAGGGGGGGACTAGCGGGAGGGTCCTCCTACGAGCAGTACTTC. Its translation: CASSRGGLAGGSSYEQYF.

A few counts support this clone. Here the CDR3 DNA reads TGTGCCAGCAGACGACAGGGCGGCGACTATGGCTACACCTTC. Translated: CASRRQGGDYGYTF. The chain links TRBV6-6 to TRBJ1-2, with 7 positions matching TRBD1. With V trimmed by 6 bases and J by 3 bases, 7 bases remained unmatched. Germline CDR1 reads MNHNY; CDR2 reads SVGAGI (reference sequence). The CDR3 has 14 amino acids.

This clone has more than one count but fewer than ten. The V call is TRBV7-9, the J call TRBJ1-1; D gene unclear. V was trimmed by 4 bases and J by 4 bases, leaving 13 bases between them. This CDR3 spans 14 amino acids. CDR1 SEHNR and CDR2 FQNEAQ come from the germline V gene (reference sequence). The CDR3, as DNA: TGTGCCAGCAGCTCGAAGAGGCAGAGCACTGAAGCTTTCTTT. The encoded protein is CASSSKRQSTEAFF.

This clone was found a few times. CDR3 region: CAWNMLRDTQYF. The CDR3 coding sequence is TGTGCCTGGAATATGCTTAGAGATACGCAGTATTTT. This chain connects TRBV30 to TRBJ2-3; D is unresolved. Germline V lookup: CDR1 GTSNPN, CDR2 SVGIG (reference sequence). CDR3 size: 12 residues. Trimming removed 4 bases from V and 5 bases from J, with 10 bases in between.

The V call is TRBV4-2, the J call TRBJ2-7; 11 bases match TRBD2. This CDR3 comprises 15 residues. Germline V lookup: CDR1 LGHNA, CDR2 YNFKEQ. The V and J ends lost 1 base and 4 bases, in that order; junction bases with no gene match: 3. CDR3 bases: TGTGCCAGCAGCCAAGTGACTAGCGGGACATACGAGCAGTACTTC. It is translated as CASSQVTSGTYEQYF.

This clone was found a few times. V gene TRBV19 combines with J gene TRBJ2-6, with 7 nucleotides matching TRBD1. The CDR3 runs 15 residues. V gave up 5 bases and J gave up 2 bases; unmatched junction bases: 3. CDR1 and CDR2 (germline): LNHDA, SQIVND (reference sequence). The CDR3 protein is CASSVTGTGANVLTF. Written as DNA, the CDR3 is TGTGCCAGTAGTGTGACAGGGACTGGGGCCAACGTCCTGACTTTC. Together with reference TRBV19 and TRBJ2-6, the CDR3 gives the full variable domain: DGGITQSPKYLFRKEGQNVTLSCEQNLNHDAMYWYRQDPGQGLRLIYYSQIVNDFQKGDIAEGYSVSREKKESFPLTVTSAQKNPTAFYLCASSVTGTGANVLTFGAGSRLTVL.

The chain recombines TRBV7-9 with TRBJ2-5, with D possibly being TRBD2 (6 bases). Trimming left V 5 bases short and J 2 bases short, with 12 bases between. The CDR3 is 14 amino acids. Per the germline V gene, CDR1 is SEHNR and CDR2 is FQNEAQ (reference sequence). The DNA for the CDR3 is TGTGCCAGCAGCCCCCGGGGGAATCAAGAGACCCAGTACTTC. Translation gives CASSPRGNQETQYF.

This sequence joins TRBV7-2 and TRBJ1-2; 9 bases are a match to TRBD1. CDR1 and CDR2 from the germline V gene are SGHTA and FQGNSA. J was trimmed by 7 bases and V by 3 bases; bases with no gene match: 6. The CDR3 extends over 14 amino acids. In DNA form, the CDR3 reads TGTGCCAGCAGCTTTGCAGGACAGGGGTCTGGCTACACCTTC. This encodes CASSFAGQGSGYTF. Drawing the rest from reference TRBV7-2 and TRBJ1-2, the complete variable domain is GAGVSQSPSNKVTEKGKDVELRCDPISGHTALYWYRQSLGQGLEFLIYFQGNSAPDKSGLPSDRFSAERTGGSVSTLTIQRTQQEDSAVYLCASSFAGQGSGYTFGSGTRLTVV.

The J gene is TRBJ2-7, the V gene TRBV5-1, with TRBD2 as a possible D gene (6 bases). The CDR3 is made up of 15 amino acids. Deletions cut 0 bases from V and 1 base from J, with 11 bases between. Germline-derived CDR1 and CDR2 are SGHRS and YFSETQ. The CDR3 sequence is CASSLAAGQSYEQYF. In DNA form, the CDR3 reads TGCGCCAGCAGCTTGGCAGCGGGCCAATCCTACGAGCAGTACTTC.

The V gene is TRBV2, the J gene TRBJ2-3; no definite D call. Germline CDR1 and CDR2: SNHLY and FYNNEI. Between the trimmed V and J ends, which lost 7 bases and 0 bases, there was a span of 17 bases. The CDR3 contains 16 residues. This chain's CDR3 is CASMVQALLSTDTQYF. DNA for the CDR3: TGTGCCAGCATGGTCCAAGCACTCTTAAGCACAGATACGCAGTATTTT.

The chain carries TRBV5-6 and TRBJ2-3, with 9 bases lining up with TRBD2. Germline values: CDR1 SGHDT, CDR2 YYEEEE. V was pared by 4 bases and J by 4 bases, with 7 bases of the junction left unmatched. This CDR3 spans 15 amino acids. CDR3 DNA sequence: TGTGCCAGCAGCGACGCTACTAGCGGGCCAGATACGCAGTATTTT. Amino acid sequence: CASSDATSGPDTQYF.

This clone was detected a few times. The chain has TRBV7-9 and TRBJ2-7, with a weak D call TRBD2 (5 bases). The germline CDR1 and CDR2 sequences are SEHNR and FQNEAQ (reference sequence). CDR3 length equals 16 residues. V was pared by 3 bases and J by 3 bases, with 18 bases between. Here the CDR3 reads CASSFDPGGFFYEQYF. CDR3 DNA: TGTGCCAGCAGCTTCGACCCCGGAGGATTTTTCTACGAGCAGTACTTC.

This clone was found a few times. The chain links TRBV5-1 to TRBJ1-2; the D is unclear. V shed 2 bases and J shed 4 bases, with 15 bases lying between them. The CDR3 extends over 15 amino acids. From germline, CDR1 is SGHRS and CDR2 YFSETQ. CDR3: CASSLPGSSSYGYTF. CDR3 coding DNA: TGCGCCAGCAGCTTACCCGGGTCCAGCAGCTATGGCTACACCTTC.

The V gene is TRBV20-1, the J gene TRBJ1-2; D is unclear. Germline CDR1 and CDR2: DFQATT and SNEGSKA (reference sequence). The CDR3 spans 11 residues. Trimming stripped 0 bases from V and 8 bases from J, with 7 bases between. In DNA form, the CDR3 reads TGCAGTGCTAGAGATGGTAGAGGCTACACCTTC. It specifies CSARDGRGYTF.

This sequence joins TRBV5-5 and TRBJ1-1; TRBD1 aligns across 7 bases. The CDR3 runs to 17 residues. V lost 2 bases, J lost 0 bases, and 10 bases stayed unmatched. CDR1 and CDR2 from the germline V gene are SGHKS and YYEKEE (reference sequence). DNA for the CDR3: TGTGCCAGCAGCTTAGATATTACCGGGACAGTGAACACTGAAGCTTTCTTT. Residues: CASSLDITGTVNTEAFF.

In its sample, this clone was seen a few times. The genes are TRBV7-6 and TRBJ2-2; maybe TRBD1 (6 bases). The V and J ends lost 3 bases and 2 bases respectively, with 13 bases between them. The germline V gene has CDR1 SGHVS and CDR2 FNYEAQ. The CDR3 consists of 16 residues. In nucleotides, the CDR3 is TGTGCCAGCAGCTTTCTCCAGGGGACAAACACCGGGGAGCTGTTTTTT. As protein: CASSFLQGTNTGELFF.

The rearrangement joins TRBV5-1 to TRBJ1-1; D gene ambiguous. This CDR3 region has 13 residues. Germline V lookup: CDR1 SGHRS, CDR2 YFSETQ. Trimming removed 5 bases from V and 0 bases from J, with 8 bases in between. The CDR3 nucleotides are TGCGCCAGCAGATACGGAGTGAACACTGAAGCTTTCTTT. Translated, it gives CASRYGVNTEAFF.

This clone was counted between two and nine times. CDR3 loop: CASSLAGWYEQYF. CDR3 coding DNA: TGTGCCAGCAGCTTAGCCGGGTGGTACGAGCAGTACTTC. The chain couples TRBV7-2 to TRBJ2-7, with D unresolved. V lost 0 bases to trimming and J lost 4 bases, with 7 bases between them. The CDR3 totals 13 residues. The V gene's germline CDR1 is SGHTA and CDR2 FQGNSA. The full variable domain, rest sourced from reference TRBV7-2 and TRBJ2-7, is GAGVSQSPSNKVTEKGKDVELRCDPISGHTALYWYRQSLGQGLEFLIYFQGNSAPDKSGLPSDRFSAERTGGSVSTLTIQRTQQEDSAVYLCASSLAGWYEQYFGPGTRLTVT.

CDR3: CASSKGETSTDTQYF. For the CDR3, the DNA is TGTGCCAGCAGCAAAGGGGAGACTAGCACAGATACGCAGTATTTT. The chain is built from TRBV21-1 and TRBJ2-3; TRBD2 is the table's D call, not checked against the DNA. TRBV21-1 is described as a pseudogene. The CDR3 is made up of 15 amino acids.

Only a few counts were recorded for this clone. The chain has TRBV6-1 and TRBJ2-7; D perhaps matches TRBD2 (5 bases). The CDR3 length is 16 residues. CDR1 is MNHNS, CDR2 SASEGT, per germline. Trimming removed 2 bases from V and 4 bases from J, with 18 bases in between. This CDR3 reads CASSEFGEKGSYEQYF. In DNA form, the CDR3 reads TGTGCCAGCAGTGAATTCGGGGAGAAAGGGTCTTACGAGCAGTACTTC.

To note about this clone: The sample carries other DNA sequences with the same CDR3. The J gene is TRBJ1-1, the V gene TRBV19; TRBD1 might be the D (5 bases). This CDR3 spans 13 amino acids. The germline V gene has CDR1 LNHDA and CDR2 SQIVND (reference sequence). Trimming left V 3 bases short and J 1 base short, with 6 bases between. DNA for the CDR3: TGTGCCAGTAGTATGGGGGGGAACACTGAAGCTTTCTTT. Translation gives CASSMGGNTEAFF.

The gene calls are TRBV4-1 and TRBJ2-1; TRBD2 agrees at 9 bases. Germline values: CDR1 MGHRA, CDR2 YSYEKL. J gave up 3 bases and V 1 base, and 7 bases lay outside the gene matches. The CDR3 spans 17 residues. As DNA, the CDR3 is TGCGCCAGCAGCCAAGCCCCGACTAGCGGCAGCTACAATGAGCAGTTCTTC. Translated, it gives CASSQAPTSGSYNEQFF.

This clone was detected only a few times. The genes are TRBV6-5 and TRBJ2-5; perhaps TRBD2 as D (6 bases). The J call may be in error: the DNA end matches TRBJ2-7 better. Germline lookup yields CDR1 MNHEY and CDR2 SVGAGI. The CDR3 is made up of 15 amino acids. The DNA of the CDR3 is TGTGCCAGCAGTCCCCGGAGAGGGACTTCATACGAGCAGTACTTC. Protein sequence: CASSPRRGTSYEQYF.